This T cell receptor beta chain was found in a study of regulatory T cells in long-lasting Graves disease. Study results and caveats: Thyroid tissue was not studied; only peripheral blood was.

Time point indicated: newly diagnosed GD, antithyroid drugs for less than 3 months. The TCR library was prepared using RNA isolated from PBMCs. Graves' disease diagnoses used American Thyroid Association guidelines. Enrollment of patients was through an endocrinology department in Xi'an, China. This clonotype occurred many times. As yet, its antigen is unknown. CDR1 LGHNA and CDR2 YSLEER come from the germline V gene. With 0 bases removed from V and 9 bases from J, the gap between germline ends came to 9 bases. This CDR3 region has 13 residues. Combining iRepertoire HTBI primers with Arm-PCR of CDR3 regions, the authors built TCR beta libraries. From the multiplex PCR reads, TCRdb called clonotypes with MiXCR, one entry per CDR3 protein. The sample lists approximately 540,000 distinct CDR3 sequences; around 12% were seen once. The data were also submitted as part of a second study, on T cells in Graves' hyperthyroidism and ophthalmopathy.

The chain uses TRBV4-3 and TRBJ2-1, with D possibly matching TRBD2 (6 bases). The receptor was derived from a woman aged 30 to 39 with Graves disease. This material consisted of peripheral blood mononuclear cells (PBMCs), taken at new diagnosis, from a patient treated with antithyroid drugs. For the CDR3, the DNA is TGCGCCAGCAGCCAAGATGCCGGGAGTGAGCAGTTCTTC. Its protein product is CASSQDAGSEQFF.